The T cell receptor beta chain under discussion was sequenced for a study of CD8+ T cells in alopecia areata. Study-wide context: Treated patients swallowed 5 to 10 mg of oral tofacitinib twice daily. Severity was scored as percentage of affected scalp area in treated patients.

Following extraction, RNA underwent reverse transcription to cDNA, which served as the sequencing template. Here immunoSEQ multiplex PCR was the method, and the copy in TCRdb shows in-frame clones only, minus some. The repertoire holds 150,000 to 200,000 clones, with around 60% as singletons. The study's findings and limits: Clonality in lesional scalp, especially alopecia totalis/universalis, exceeded that of normal scalp. Both scalp clonality and the expanded CD8+ clones among the top 100 showed a significant decrease with tofacitinib.

As to this clone: What it binds is not known.

CDR1 is SQVTM and CDR2 is ANQGSEA in the germline V gene. The J segment lost 6 bases and the V segment lost 3 bases, leaving 1 base of the junction unmatched. CDR3 length: 12 residues. Specified treatment: oral pan-JAK inhibitor, 5-10 mg twice daily. This receptor was obtained from a human donor with alopecia areata. The input for sequencing was CD4+ T cells sorted from blood, taken at week 24, from a patient treated with tofacitinib. This chain links TRBV29-1 with TRBJ2-4; 8 bases are shared with TRBD1. Here the CDR3 DNA reads TGCAGCGTTGAGGACAGGGCAAACATTCAGTACTTC. As protein: CSVEDRANIQYF.